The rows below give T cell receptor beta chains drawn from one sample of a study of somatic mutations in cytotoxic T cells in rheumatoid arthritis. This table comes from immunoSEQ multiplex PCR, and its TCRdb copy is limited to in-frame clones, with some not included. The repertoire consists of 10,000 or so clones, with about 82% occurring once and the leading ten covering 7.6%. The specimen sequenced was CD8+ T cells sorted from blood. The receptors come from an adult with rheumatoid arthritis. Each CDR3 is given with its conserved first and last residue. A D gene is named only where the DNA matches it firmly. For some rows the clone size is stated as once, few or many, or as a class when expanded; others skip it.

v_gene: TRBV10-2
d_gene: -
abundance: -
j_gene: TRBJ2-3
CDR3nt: TGCGCCAGCAGTGATTCGCGGGGCCAAGATACGCAGTATTTT
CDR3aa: CASSDSRGQDTQYF

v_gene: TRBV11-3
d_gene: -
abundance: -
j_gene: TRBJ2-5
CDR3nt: TGTGCCAGCAGCTTTCCCGGGGAGACCCAGTACTTC
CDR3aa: CASSFPGETQYF

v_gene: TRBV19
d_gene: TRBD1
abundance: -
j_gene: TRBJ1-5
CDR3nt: TGTGCCAGCGACGTGACAGGGGGTAGCAATCAGCCCCAGCATTTT
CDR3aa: CASDVTGGSNQPQHF

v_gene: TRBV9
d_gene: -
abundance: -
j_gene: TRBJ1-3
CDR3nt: TGTGCCAGCAGCGTAGGGCAGGGTAGCTCTGGAAACACCATATATTTT
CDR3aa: CASSVGQGSSGNTIYF

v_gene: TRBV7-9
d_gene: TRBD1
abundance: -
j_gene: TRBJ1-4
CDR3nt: TGTGCCAGCAGCCCCCGGACAGGGGAATTAGAACGGGAAAAACTGTTTTTT
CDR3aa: CASSPRTGELEREKLFF

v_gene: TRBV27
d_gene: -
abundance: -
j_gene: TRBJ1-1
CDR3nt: TGTGCCAGCAGTCCGACGCCGAACACTGAAGCTTTCTTT
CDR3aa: CASSPTPNTEAFF

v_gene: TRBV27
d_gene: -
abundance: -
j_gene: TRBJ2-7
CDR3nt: TGTGCCAGCAGTTTAGCGAGCCAGGGAGACGAGCAGTACTTC
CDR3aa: CASSLASQGDEQYF

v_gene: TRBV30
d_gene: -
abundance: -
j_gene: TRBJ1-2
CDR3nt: TGTGCCTGGAGCAGCCAGGCAGGACCCTATGGCTACACCTTC
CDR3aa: CAWSSQAGPYGYTF

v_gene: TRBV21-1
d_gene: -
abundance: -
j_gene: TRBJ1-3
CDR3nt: TGTGCCAGCAGCCGCAGGGGGCCGGGAAACACCATATATTTT
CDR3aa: CASSRRGPGNTIYF

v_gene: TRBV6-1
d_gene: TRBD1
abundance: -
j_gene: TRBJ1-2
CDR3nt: TGTGCCAGCAGTGAAGAACAGGACAGGGGAACTCGTGGCTACACCTTC
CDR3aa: CASSEEQDRGTRGYTF

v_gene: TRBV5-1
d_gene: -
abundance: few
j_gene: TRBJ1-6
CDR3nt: TGCGCGCAGCGGGGCGGGGGAAATTCACCCCTCCACTTT
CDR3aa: CAQRGGGNSPLHF

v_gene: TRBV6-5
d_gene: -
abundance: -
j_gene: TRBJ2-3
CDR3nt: TGTGCCAGCAGTGCCGGTGGAGATACGCAGTATTTT
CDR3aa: CASSAGGDTQYF